Below, 3 T cell receptor beta chains from the same sample are listed, as sequenced in a study of T-cell reconstitution after alpha-beta-depleted transplantation in children. A library of TCRbeta sequences, prepared with unique molecular identifiers, was generated. TCRdb reprocessed the PCR reads via MiXCR and lists one record per CDR3 protein. This table holds 44,000 or so distinct CDR3 sequences, approximately 9.2% found once. Sequencing used PBMCs, mostly from graft donor cells, obtained 60 days after TCRalphabeta/CD19-depleted stem cell transplant. The receptors shown here come from a male patient under 10 years old who had a stem cell transplant for chronic granulomatous disease, so the T cells may come from the graft donor.

There are many counts of this clonotype. V is TRBV7-3 and J is TRBJ2-2, with TRBD1 as a possible D gene (5 bases). Trimming removed 5 bases from V and 1 base from J, with 8 bases in between. CDR3 length: 14 amino acids. CDR1 and CDR2 (germline): SGHTA, FQGTGA. The CDR3 loop is CASSTGQNTGELFF. CDR3 DNA sequence: TGTGCCAGCAGCACTGGACAGAACACCGGGGAGCTGTTTTTT. The entire variable domain, with the rest obtained from reference TRBV7-3 and TRBJ2-2, is as follows: GAGVSQTPSNKVTEKGKYVELRCDPISGHTALYWYRQSLGQGPEFLIYFQGTGAADDSGLPNDRFFAVRPEGSVSTLKIQRTERGDSAVYLCASSTGQNTGELFFGEGSRLTVL.

This clonotype was seen repeatedly, ten times or more. The chain combines TRBV7-2 with TRBJ1-2; no definite D call. The CDR3 length is 13 residues. CDR1 and CDR2 (germline): SGHTA, FQGNSA. The V and J ends lost 0 bases and 2 bases respectively, with 4 bases between them. In nucleotides, the CDR3 is TGTGCCAGCAGCTTAGCGGTGAACTATGGCTACACCTTC. It specifies CASSLAVNYGYTF.

This clonotype was detected only a few times. The chain is built from TRBV6-1 and TRBJ2-5, with D tentatively TRBD2 (5 bases). CDR3 size: 14 residues. V lost 6 bases and J 2 bases, leaving 13 bases between the germline ends. CDR1 is MNHNS, CDR2 SASEGT, per germline. This chain's CDR3 is CASSRRPGQETQYF. CDR3 DNA sequence: TGTGCCAGCAGCCGGAGGCCGGGGCAAGAGACCCAGTACTTC.